The clone carrying this T cell receptor beta chain was seen repeatedly, ten times or more. Its antigen is currently unknown. Amplified TCR beta CDR3 regions derived from RNA transcripts. HTBI primers were the set used in a first-round RT-PCR of the TCR CDR3. MiXCR, applied by TCRdb to the multiplex PCR reads, yields one record per CDR3 protein. Among about 510,000 distinct CDR3 sequences listed, 46% were seen once. V gave up 1 base and J gave up 4 bases, with 8 bases separating them. The CDR3 extends over 13 amino acids. This sample was taken from a study of T cells in Graves' hyperthyroidism and ophthalmopathy. Findings and caveats of the study: Blood shared most expanded thyroid clonotypes above 0.001.

Sequencing was performed on peripheral blood or thyroid tissue (not recorded which). The V call is TRBV12-3 or TRBV12-4, the J call TRBJ2-7, with unresolved D. The clonotype originates from an adult woman with Graves' disease, either hyperthyroidism or ophthalmopathy (not recorded which). DNA for the CDR3: TGTGCCAGCAGTTTAGGAGGCCCTTACGAGCAGTACTTC. It encodes CASSLGGPYEQYF.